This T cell receptor beta chain was captured in a study of blood T cell repertoires in COVID-19. Study as a whole: T cells, B-cell-depleted T cells, or PBMCs provided the cDNA or gDNA that served as material.

The cohort comprised adults aged about 18 to 100 years residing in 20 to 25 US areas. Assay used: immunoSEQ multiplex PCR; TCRdb lists only in-frame clones, some missing. This repertoire shows approximately 250,000 clones, 70% to 90% found once; its top ten account for approximately 4%. The CDR3 consists of 16 residues. The germline gives CDR1 KGHSH, CDR2 LQKENI. Trimming at V came to 3 bases and at J to 8 bases, leaving 7 bases not matched to a gene. The rearrangement uses TRBV18 and TRBJ2-1; 13 positions match TRBD2. Material: PBMCs or T cells enriched from blood (not recorded which). The sequence came from a young woman with acute COVID-19. CDR3 sequence (DNA): TGTGCCAGCTCACCTAGGACTAGCGGGAGTTTGGATGAGCAGTTCTTC. Translated, it gives CASSPRTSGSLDEQFF.